The sequence of this T cell receptor (beta chain) was determined in a study of blood T cell repertoires in COVID-19. Background on the study: Samples of COVID-19 (acute and convalescent) were obtained from the United States, Italy and Spain. PBMCs, B-cell-depleted T cells, or T cells provided the cDNA or gDNA that made up the material.

Study processing details: Amplification from reference gene primers served as the basis for estimated nucleated cell counts. Some clones are missing from TCRdb's copy, which holds only in-frame ones; the method was immunoSEQ multiplex PCR. The D gene and trimming were derived from the DNA, and the V and J assignments and clone size from that table. The sample includes about 150,000 clones, approximately 86% of them seen just once. Trimming removed 7 bases from V and 8 bases from J, with 20 bases in between. Germline V lookup: CDR1 SNHLY, CDR2 FYNNEI. This CDR3 has 14 amino acids. The sequence came from a man aged 65 to 79 with acute or convalescent COVID-19. The sample consisted of peripheral blood. The V gene is TRBV2, the J gene TRBJ1-2, with a weak D call TRBD1 (6 bases). This chain's CDR3 is CASKGPVAGEGYTF. CDR3 sequence (DNA): TGTGCCAGCAAAGGGCCCGTGGCAGGGGAAGGCTACACCTTC.